This TCR beta chain was documented in a study of blood T cell repertoires in COVID-19. On the study more broadly: The cDNA or gDNA used as material had been derived from T cells, B-cell-depleted T cells, or PBMCs.

TCRdb's copy holds only in-frame clones and misses some; the assay was immunoSEQ multiplex PCR. Seen here are 200,000 to 250,000 clones, roughly 90% observed once, and the top ten hold about 15%. Membership in each cohort depended on participant-reported clinical history. The study recruited exposed participants who had met a COVID-19 case within 2 weeks before entry. With V trimmed by 0 bases and J by 4 bases, 12 bases remained unmatched. Germline CDR1 and CDR2: SGHNT and YYREEE (reference sequence). This CDR3 comprises 18 residues. Sequencing was performed on PBMCs or T cells enriched from blood (not recorded which). This receptor was identified in a man aged 25 to 45 who had been exposed to COVID-19. This chain links TRBV5-4 with TRBJ1-1; TRBD1 agrees at 10 bases. Here the CDR3 reads CASSLGVTGGGRGTEAFF. The CDR3 region has the DNA TGTGCCAGCAGCTTGGGGGTGACAGGGGGCGGTCGGGGCACTGAAGCTTTCTTT.